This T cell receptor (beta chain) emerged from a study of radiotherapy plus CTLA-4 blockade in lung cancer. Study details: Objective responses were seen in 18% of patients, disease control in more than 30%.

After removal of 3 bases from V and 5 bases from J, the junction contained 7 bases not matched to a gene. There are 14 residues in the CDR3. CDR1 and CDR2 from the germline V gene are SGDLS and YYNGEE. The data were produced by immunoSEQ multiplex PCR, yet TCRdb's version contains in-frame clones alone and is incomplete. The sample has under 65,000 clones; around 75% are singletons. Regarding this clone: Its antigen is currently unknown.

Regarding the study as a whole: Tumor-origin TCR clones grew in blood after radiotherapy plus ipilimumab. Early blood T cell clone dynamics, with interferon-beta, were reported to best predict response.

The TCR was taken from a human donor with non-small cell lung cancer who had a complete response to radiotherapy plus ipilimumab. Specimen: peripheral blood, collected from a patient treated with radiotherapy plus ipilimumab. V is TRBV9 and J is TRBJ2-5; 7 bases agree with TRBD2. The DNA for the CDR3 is TGTGCCAGCAGCGCCCGACTAGCTACGGAGACCCAGTACTTC. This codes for CASSARLATETQYF.